A selection of T cell receptor beta chains follows, all from one sample in a study of technical replicates of blood from several donors. Libraries were prepared by immunoSEQ multiplex PCR; TCRdb keeps only in-frame clonotypes and omits some of them. The sample lists tens of thousands of clones, approximately 92% seen once, with more than 0.2% in the top ten. Sequenced input: T cells isolated from PBMCs. Receptors originate from a human donor in good health. Each CDR3 is given with its conserved first and last residue. A D gene is named only where the DNA matches it firmly. Expanded clones get a size class; other rows say once, few or many, or leave the size out.

v_call	d_call	clone_size	j_call	cdr3_nt	cdr3_aa
TRBV30	TRBD1	-	TRBJ1-1	TGTGCCTGGAGTATCGCAGGGGGCGCGAGGGACACTGAAGCTTTCTTT	CAWSIAGGARDTEAFF
TRBV5-1	TRBD2	-	TRBJ2-1	TGCGCCAGCAGCTCGGGACTAGCGGATTGGGATGAGCAGTTCTTC	CASSSGLADWDEQFF
TRBV28	TRBD1	-	TRBJ1-5	TGTGCCAGCAGTTTGCCTCGACAGGGGGGTCAGCCCCAGCATTTT	CASSLPRQGGQPQHF
TRBV19	-	few	TRBJ1-2	TGTGCCAGTAGTATTCGGCAGGATGGCTACACCTTC	CASSIRQDGYTF
TRBV6-1	-	-	TRBJ2-7	TGTGCCAGCAGTGCCCGGGACATCGTGGGCTACGAGCAGTACTTC	CASSARDIVGYEQYF
TRBV2	-	-	TRBJ2-7	TGTGCCAGTCCGCGACAGTTCGGCGACGAGCAGTACTTC	CASPRQFGDEQYF
TRBV23-1	-	-	TRBJ2-1	TGCGCCAGCAGTCTGGGGGGTCGCCCTAGCTCCTACAATGAGCAGTTCTTC	CASSLGGRPSSYNEQFF
TRBV11-2	-	-	TRBJ1-2	TGTGCCAGCAGCTTTGAAGGGGTTGGCTACACCTTC	CASSFEGVGYTF
TRBV7-8	TRBD1	-	TRBJ1-1	TGTGCCAGCAGCCGTTCAATAGGACAGGGATCCTTGCACACTGAAGCTTTCTTT	CASSRSIGQGSLHTEAFF
TRBV4-2	-	-	TRBJ2-7	TGTGCCAGCAGCCAAGATGGGGGGACCGAGCAGTACTTC	CASSQDGGTEQYF
TRBV6-6	-	-	TRBJ2-5	TGTGCCAGCAACAGGTTTCTTAGCGGTGGGTCACAGACCCAGTACTTC	CASNRFLSGGSQTQYF
TRBV5-8	-	-	TRBJ2-1	TGTGCCAGCAGCTTGTCAGGGGCAACCTACAATGAGCAGTTCTTC	CASSLSGATYNEQFF
TRBV5-1	TRBD1	-	TRBJ2-5	TGCGCCAGCAGCCCCCTGACAGGGGACGAGACCCAGTACTTC	CASSPLTGDETQYF
TRBV15	-	once	TRBJ1-2	TGTGCCACCAGCAGTACGGGTGGCTACACCTTC	CATSSTGGYTF
TRBV30	TRBD1	once	TRBJ2-7	TGTGCCTGGAGTTTGGGACAGGGGCTAACATACGAGCAGTACTTC	CAWSLGQGLTYEQYF
TRBV18	-	many	TRBJ1-1	TGTGCCAGCTCACCAACAGTACACGTCACTGAAGCTTTCTTT	CASSPTVHVTEAFF
TRBV7-9	TRBD2	-	TRBJ2-7	TGTGCCAGCAGCTCAGTGGGACTAGAAGGATCCTACGAGCAGTACTTC	CASSSVGLEGSYEQYF